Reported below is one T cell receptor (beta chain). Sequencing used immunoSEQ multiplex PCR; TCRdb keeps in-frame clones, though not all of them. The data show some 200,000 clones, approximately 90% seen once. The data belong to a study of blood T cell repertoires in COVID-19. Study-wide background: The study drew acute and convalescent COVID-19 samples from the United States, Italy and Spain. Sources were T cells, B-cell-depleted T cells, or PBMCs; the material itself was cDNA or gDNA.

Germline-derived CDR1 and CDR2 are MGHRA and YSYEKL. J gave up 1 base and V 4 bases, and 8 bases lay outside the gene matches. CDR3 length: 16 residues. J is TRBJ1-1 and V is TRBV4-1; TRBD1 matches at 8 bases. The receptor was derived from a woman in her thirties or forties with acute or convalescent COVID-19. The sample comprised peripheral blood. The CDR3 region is CASSPSGQGGNTEAFF. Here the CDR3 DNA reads TGCGCCAGCAGCCCTTCCGGACAGGGCGGGAACACTGAAGCTTTCTTT.